This T cell receptor beta chain was identified during a study of T cells after yellow fever vaccination. At the level of the study: Fractions of low cell number were prepared using SMART-Seq v4 Ultra Low Input. Study results and limitations: Booster sampling recovered most clones from primary vaccination (96% CD4, approximately 90% CD8). Peak timing came faster in the weaker secondary response, day 5 versus 15.

Researchers made TCR cDNA using 5'RACE template switching, and this step added a universal primer site and UMIs. TCRdb processed the 5' RACE reads anew with MiXCR; each CDR3 protein has one entry. The sample has 250,000 to 300,000 distinct CDR3 sequences; 8.7% are singletons. Trimming took 4 bases from V and 9 from J, leaving 16 bases between them. This CDR3 has 14 residues. The V gene's germline CDR1 is MGHDK and CDR2 SYGVNS. Worth noting for this clonotype: What it recognizes is unknown.

The clonotype comes from a young man who received the YFV17D yellow fever vaccine. The V gene is TRBV25-1, the J gene TRBJ1-5; D might be TRBD1 (6 bases). The sequencing used CD4+ T cells sorted from PBMCs, collected 5 days after the yellow fever booster vaccination. CDR3 nucleotide sequence: TGTGCCAGCAGTGCCCGAGGGGGGGCGGGGCCCCAGCATTTT. Protein product: CASSARGGAGPQHF.